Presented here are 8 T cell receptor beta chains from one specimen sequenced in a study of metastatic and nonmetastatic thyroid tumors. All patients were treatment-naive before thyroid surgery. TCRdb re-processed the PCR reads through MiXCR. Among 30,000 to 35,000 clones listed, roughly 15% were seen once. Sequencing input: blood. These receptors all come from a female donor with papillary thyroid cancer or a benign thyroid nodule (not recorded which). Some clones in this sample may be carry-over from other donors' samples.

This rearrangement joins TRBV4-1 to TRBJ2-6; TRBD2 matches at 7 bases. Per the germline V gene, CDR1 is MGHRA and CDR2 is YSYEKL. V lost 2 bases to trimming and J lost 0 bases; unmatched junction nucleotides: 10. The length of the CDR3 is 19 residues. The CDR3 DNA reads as TGCGCCAGCAGCCAAACCCCCGGGAGGTGTCCCTCTGGGGCCAACGTCCTGACTTTC. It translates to CASSQTPGRCPSGANVLTF.

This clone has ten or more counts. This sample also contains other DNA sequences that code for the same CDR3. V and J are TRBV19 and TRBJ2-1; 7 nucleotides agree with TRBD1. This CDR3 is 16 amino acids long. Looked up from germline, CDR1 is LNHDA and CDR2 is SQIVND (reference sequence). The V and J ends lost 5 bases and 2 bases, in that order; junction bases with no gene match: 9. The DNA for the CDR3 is TGTGCCAGTAGTGTCCAACCCGGGACAGCCTACAATGAGCAGTTCTTC. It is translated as CASSVQPGTAYNEQFF.

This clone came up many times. CDR3 nucleotides: TGTGCCAGCAGCAGCCGACAGGGGTATGGCTACACCTTC. Amino acid sequence: CASSSRQGYGYTF. The chain has TRBV27 and TRBJ1-2, with TRBD1 matching over 8 bases. Germline values: CDR1 MNHEY, CDR2 SMNVEV (reference sequence). The CDR3 consists of 13 residues. With 6 bases clipped from V and 5 bases from J, the junction kept 5 bases outside the gene matches.

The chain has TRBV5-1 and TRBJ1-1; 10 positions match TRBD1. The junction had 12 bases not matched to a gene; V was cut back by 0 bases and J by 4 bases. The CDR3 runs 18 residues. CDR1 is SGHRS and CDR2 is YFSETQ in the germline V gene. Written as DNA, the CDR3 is TGCGCCAGCAGCTTGGCCGCGACAGGGGGCAGAGGTAGCACTGAAGCTTTCTTT. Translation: CASSLAATGGRGSTEAFF.

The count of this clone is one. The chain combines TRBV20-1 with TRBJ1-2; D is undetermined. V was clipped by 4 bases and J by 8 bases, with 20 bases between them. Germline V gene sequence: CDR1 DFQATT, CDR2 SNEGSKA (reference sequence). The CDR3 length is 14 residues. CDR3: CSAMGRDFLWGYTF. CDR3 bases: TGCAGTGCTATGGGCCGGGATTTTCTATGGGGCTACACCTTC.

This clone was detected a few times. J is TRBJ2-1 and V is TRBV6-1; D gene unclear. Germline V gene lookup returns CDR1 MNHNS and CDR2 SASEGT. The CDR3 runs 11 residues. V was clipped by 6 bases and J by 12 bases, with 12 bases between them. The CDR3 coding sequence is TGTGCCAGCAGCCTCATGGGCCTGCAGTTCTTC. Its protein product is CASSLMGLQFF.

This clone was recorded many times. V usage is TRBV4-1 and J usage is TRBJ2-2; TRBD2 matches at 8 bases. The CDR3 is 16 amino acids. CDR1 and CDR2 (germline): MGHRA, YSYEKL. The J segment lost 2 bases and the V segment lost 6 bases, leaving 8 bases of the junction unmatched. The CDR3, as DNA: TGCGCCAGCAGGTCGGGGGGGGGGAGCAACACCGGGGAGCTGTTTTTT. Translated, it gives CASRSGGGSNTGELFF.

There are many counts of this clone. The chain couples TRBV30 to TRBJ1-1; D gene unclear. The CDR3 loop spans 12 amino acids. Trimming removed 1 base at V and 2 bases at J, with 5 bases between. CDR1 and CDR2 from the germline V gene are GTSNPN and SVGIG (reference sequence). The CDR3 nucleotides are TGTGCCTGGAGTGGGGGAAACACTGAAGCTTTCTTT. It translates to CAWSGGNTEAFF.